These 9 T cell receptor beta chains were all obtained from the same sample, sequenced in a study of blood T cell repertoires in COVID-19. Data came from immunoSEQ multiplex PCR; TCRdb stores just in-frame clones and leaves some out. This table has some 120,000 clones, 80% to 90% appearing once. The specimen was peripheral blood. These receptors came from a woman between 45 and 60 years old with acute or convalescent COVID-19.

The CDR3 reads CASSYGQKNSPLHF. The CDR3 DNA sequence: TGTGCCAGCAGTTACGGGCAGAAAAATTCACCCCTCCACTTT. The chain couples TRBV6-6 to TRBJ1-6, with D unresolved. Germline V gives CDR1 MNHNY, CDR2 SVGAGI (reference sequence). This CDR3 comprises 14 residues. The V end lost 2 bases, the J end lost 7 bases, and 9 bases lay between the germline ends.

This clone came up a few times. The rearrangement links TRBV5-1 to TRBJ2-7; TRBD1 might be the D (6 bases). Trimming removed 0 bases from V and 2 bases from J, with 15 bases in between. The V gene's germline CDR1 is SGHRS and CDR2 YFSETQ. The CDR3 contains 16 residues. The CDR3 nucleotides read TGCGCCAGCAGCTTGGCCGGGCAGACAGGTGCCTACGAGCAGTACTTC. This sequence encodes CASSLAGQTGAYEQYF.

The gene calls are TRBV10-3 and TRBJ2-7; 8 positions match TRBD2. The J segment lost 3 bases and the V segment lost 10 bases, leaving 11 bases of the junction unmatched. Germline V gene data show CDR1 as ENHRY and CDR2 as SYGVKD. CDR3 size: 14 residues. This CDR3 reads CATGGSGKSYEQYF. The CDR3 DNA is TGTGCCACGGGAGGTAGCGGGAAAAGCTACGAGCAGTACTTC.

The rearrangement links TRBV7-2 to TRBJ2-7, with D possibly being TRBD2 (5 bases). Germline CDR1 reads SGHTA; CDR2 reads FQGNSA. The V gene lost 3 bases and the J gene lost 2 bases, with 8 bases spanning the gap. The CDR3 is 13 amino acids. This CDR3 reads CASSLDFTYEQYF. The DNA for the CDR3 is TGTGCCAGCAGCTTGGACTTCACCTACGAGCAGTACTTC. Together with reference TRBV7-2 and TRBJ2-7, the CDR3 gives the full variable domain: GAGVSQSPSNKVTEKGKDVELRCDPISGHTALYWYRQSLGQGLEFLIYFQGNSAPDKSGLPSDRFSAERTGGSVSTLTIQRTQQEDSAVYLCASSLDFTYEQYFGPGTRLTVT.

This CDR3 reads CASSITGTTDYGYTF. The CDR3 DNA is TGTGCCAGTAGTATTACGGGGACAACAGACTATGGCTACACCTTC. The chain has TRBV19 and TRBJ1-2; maybe TRBD1 (6 bases). The CDR3 loop spans 15 amino acids. Germline CDR1 LNHDA, CDR2 SQIVND (reference sequence). Trimming removed 3 bases from V and 3 bases from J, with 14 bases in between.

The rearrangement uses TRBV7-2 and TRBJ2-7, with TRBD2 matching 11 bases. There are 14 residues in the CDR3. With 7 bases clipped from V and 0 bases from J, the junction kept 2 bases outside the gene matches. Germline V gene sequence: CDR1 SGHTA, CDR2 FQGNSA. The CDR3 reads CASTLAGGSYEQYF. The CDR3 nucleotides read TGTGCCAGCACTCTAGCGGGGGGCTCCTACGAGCAGTACTTC.

The CDR3 spells CAWGYTGGPNGYTF. The CDR3 DNA reads as TGTGCCTGGGGTTATACAGGGGGCCCGAATGGCTACACCTTC. V is TRBV30 and J is TRBJ1-2; 9 bases line up with TRBD1. The CDR3 is 14 residues long. Per germline, CDR1 GTSNPN and CDR2 SVGIG (reference sequence). J was trimmed by 6 bases and V by 5 bases; bases with no gene match: 10. Drawing the rest from reference TRBV30 and TRBJ1-2, the complete variable domain is SQTIHQWPATLVQPVGSPLSLECTVEGTSNPNLYWYRQAAGRGLQLLFYSVGIGQISSEVPQNLSASRPQDRQFILSSKKLLLSDSGFYLCAWGYTGGPNGYTFGSGTRLTVV.

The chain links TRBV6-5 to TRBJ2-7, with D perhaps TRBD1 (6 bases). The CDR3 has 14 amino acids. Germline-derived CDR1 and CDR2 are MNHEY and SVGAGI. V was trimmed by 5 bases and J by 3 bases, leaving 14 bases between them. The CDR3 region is CASSTRDIGYEQYF. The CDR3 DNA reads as TGTGCCAGCAGTACCCGGGACATTGGCTACGAGCAGTACTTC.

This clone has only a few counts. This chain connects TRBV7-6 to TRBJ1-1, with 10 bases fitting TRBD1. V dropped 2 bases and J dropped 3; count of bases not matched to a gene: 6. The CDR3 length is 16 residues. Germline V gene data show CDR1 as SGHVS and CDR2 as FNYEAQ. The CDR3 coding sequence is TGTGCCAGCAGCTTATCCCGGACAGGGGGGGACACTGAAGCTTTCTTT. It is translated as CASSLSRTGGDTEAFF.